The 6 T cell receptor beta chains given below trace back to one sample, sequenced in a study of T cell changes during pregnancy in multiple sclerosis. Clones were read by immunoSEQ multiplex PCR, and TCRdb kept only the in-frame ones, dropping some. The sample comprises tens of thousands of clones, 93% of which are singletons, and roughly 2.5% rests with the top ten. Sequenced here: peripheral blood, sampled in the second trimester of pregnancy. All receptors come from a female donor with multiple sclerosis, enrolled in a pregnancy study.

The rearrangement links TRBV5-6 to TRBJ2-3; tentatively, D is TRBD1 (6 bases). CDR3 length equals 13 residues. CDR1 and CDR2 from the germline V gene are SGHDT and YYEEEE. V was shortened by 4 bases and J by 9 bases, with 15 bases between the two germline ends. CDR3 protein: CASSGVEGVTQYF. In DNA form, the CDR3 reads TGTGCCAGCAGCGGGGTAGAGGGGGTGACGCAGTATTTT.

The chain combines TRBV6-1 with TRBJ2-5; 8 bases map to TRBD1. CDR1 and CDR2 from the germline V gene are MNHNS and SASEGT. The CDR3 is 15 residues long. After removal of 2 bases from V and 9 bases from J, the junction contained 11 bases not matched to a gene. CDR3 protein: CASSEIWGQAGAQYF. CDR3 sequence (DNA): TGTGCCAGCAGTGAAATTTGGGGACAGGCCGGGGCCCAGTACTTC.

V is TRBV5-4 and J is TRBJ2-5, with 7 positions matching TRBD2. The CDR3 loop spans 16 amino acids. Unmatched junction bases numbered 12, after V lost 3 bases and J lost 4 bases. Germline values: CDR1 SGHNT, CDR2 YYREEE (reference sequence). CDR3 residues: CASSSDTAGWGETQYF. For the CDR3, the DNA is TGTGCCAGCAGCTCGGACACAGCGGGGTGGGGAGAGACCCAGTACTTC.

This CDR3 is CASSLGDRASGELFF. Written as DNA, the CDR3 is TGCGCCAGCAGCTTGGGCGACAGGGCATCCGGGGAGCTGTTTTTT. V gene TRBV5-1 combines with J gene TRBJ2-2, with 7 bases that match TRBD1. The CDR3 spans 15 residues. Looked up from germline, CDR1 is SGHRS and CDR2 is YFSETQ. Losses at the gene ends were 0 bases for V and 6 bases for J; bases not matched to a gene: 5.

This clone was found a few times. The chain recombines TRBV5-5 with TRBJ1-1, with a tentative D call TRBD1 (5 bases). The CDR3 is 13 amino acids. Trimming removed 3 bases from V and 0 bases from J, with 6 bases in between. Germline CDR1 SGHKS, CDR2 YYEKEE (reference sequence). CDR3 in amino acids: CASSSGVNTEAFF. The CDR3, as DNA: TGTGCCAGCAGCTCGGGGGTGAACACTGAAGCTTTCTTT.

DNA for the CDR3: TGTGCCAGCAGTTTATCACAGGTGGTCGATACGCAGTATTTT. Its translation: CASSLSQVVDTQYF. This chain uses TRBV27 with TRBJ2-3, with a possible D match to TRBD1 (5 bases). Trimming pared 0 bases from V and 6 bases from J, leaving 10 bases between. Per germline, CDR1 MNHEY and CDR2 SMNVEV (reference sequence). The CDR3 is made up of 14 amino acids.